These 30 T cell receptor beta chains were sequenced from one sample in a study of T-cell memory formation after mild COVID-19. TCRdb ran MiXCR on the 5' RACE reads and lists one entry per CDR3 protein. This table has around 400,000 distinct CDR3 sequences, 20% to 25% appearing once. Sample: PBMCs or a T cell subset sorted from them (not recorded which). Every receptor here comes from an adult woman who had mild COVID-19 (a few samples of this study predate the infection). Cell type and time point are not known.

This clonotype was seen only a few times. The rearrangement joins TRBV7-9 to TRBJ2-7; 7 nucleotides align to TRBD2. Looked up from germline, CDR1 is SEHNR and CDR2 is FQNEAQ (reference sequence). The CDR3 spans 17 residues. V was clipped by 1 base and J by 9 bases; unmatched bases: 18. The CDR3, as DNA: TGTGCCAGCAGCTTAGTTAGTGTTGGGGCTAGCGGACTTTCGCAGTACTTC. This translates into CASSLVSVGASGLSQYF.

This clonotype has just a few counts. The gene calls are TRBV5-6 and TRBJ1-4; D perhaps matches TRBD1 (6 bases). Germline V gives CDR1 SGHDT, CDR2 YYEEEE. The length of the CDR3 is 12 residues. The V and J ends lost 4 bases and 8 bases respectively, with 9 bases between them. The CDR3 DNA follows: TGTGCCAGCAGCAAAGGACAGGAAAAACTGTTTTTT. Its translation is CASSKGQEKLFF.

The V and J genes are TRBV29-1 and TRBJ2-7, with 9 bases that match TRBD2. Germline trimming cut 7 bases from V and 0 bases from J; bases unmatched to any gene: 7. The CDR3 covers 14 residues. Germline V gives CDR1 SQVTM, CDR2 ANQGSEA. For the CDR3, the DNA is TGCAGCGCCCAAGCGGGGGGACTCTCCTACGAGCAGTACTTC. It codes for CSAQAGGLSYEQYF.

The V gene is TRBV5-1, the J gene TRBJ2-5, with TRBD1 matching over 9 bases. Per the germline V gene, CDR1 is SGHRS and CDR2 is YFSETQ. The CDR3 is 15 residues long. The V segment lost 4 bases and the J segment 4 bases; nucleotides outside the gene matches: 8. The CDR3 sequence: CASSKTTGGGETQYF. The CDR3 DNA reads as TGCGCCAGCAGCAAAACAACAGGGGGCGGAGAGACCCAGTACTTC.

This clonotype was recorded a few times. The chain couples TRBV10-3 to TRBJ2-3; 12 bases are shared with TRBD2. This CDR3 is 18 amino acids long. V shed 6 bases and J 4 bases; nucleotides not matched to a gene: 14. The germline gives CDR1 ENHRY, CDR2 SYGVKD. The CDR3 nucleotides are TGTGCCATCAGCGCCGCGTCGGCTAGCGGGAGGGCCCCAGATACGCAGTATTTT. It translates to CAISAASASGRAPDTQYF.

This clonotype was recorded at least ten times. The chain carries TRBV4-2 and TRBJ2-1; 8 positions match TRBD2. In germline, CDR1 is LGHNA, CDR2 YNFKEQ. V lost 0 bases and J lost 7; bases outside the gene matches: 11. This CDR3 contains 17 residues. CDR3 sequence: CASSQDLGSGIRNEQFF. The DNA of the CDR3 is TGTGCCAGCAGCCAAGATTTAGGTAGCGGGATTAGGAATGAGCAGTTCTTC.

This clonotype has a handful of counts. The rearrangement uses TRBV10-3 and TRBJ2-2; perhaps TRBD2 as D (6 bases). CDR1 ENHRY and CDR2 SYGVKD come from the germline V gene. The V end was cut by 0 bases, the J end by 4 bases, with 9 bases between. This CDR3 has 15 residues. The CDR3 is CAISESGGRTGELFF. DNA for the CDR3: TGTGCCATCAGTGAGTCGGGGGGTCGCACCGGGGAGCTGTTTTTT.

The chain is built from TRBV12-3 or TRBV12-4 and TRBJ2-1, with a tentative D call TRBD1 (6 bases). The V end was cut by 7 bases, the J end by 8 bases, with 21 bases between. This CDR3 spans 15 amino acids. CDR3 in amino acids: CASTTGGGSNDEQFF. In nucleotides, the CDR3 is TGTGCCAGCACCACTGGGGGCGGGTCTAATGATGAGCAGTTCTTC.

This clonotype was seen more than once but under ten times. This sequence joins TRBV20-1 and TRBJ2-1; TRBD2 agrees at 13 bases. The CDR3 extends over 16 amino acids. V lost 1 base, J lost 6 bases, and 6 bases stayed unmatched. Germline values: CDR1 DFQATT, CDR2 SNEGSKA (reference sequence). Here the CDR3 reads CSARGTSGSTINEQFF. CDR3 in DNA: TGCAGTGCTAGAGGGACTAGCGGGAGTACAATCAATGAGCAGTTCTTC.

The V gene is TRBV24-1, the J gene TRBJ2-1; no firm D call. Germline CDR1 reads KGHDR; CDR2 reads SFDVKD. Trimming cost V 4 bases and J 4 bases, with 7 bases left between them. There are 13 residues in the CDR3. As DNA, the CDR3 is TGTGCCACCAGTGAATACTCTTACAATGAGCAGTTCTTC. Encoded protein: CATSEYSYNEQFF.

The table lists this clonotype with a few counts. V gene TRBV4-3 combines with J gene TRBJ2-2; 7 bases agree with TRBD1. The V gene's germline CDR1 is LGHNA and CDR2 YSLEER. This CDR3 is 16 amino acids long. The J segment lost 1 base and the V segment lost 0 bases, leaving 2 bases of the junction unmatched. The CDR3 reads CASSQEDRKNTGELFF. The CDR3, as DNA: TGCGCCAGCAGCCAAGAGGACAGGAAGAACACCGGGGAGCTGTTTTTT.

This clonotype has more than one count but fewer than ten. The chain combines TRBV20-1 with TRBJ2-7; tentatively, D is TRBD1 or TRBD2 (6 bases each). CDR1 DFQATT and CDR2 SNEGSKA come from the germline V gene (reference sequence). This CDR3 region has 14 residues. Trimming left V 4 bases short and J 3 bases short, with 16 bases between. CDR3 coding DNA: TGCAGTGCTAAGAGGGGGGAGGAGAGCTACGAGCAGTACTTC. Encoded protein: CSAKRGEESYEQYF.

V and J are TRBV9 and TRBJ1-3, with D perhaps TRBD1 (5 bases). The CDR3 consists of 15 residues. Germline lookup yields CDR1 SGDLS and CDR2 YYNGEE. The V gene lost 0 bases and the J gene lost 5 bases, with 12 bases spanning the gap. The DNA for the CDR3 is TGTGCCAGCAGCGTAGAGGGGACCGCCAGAAACACCATATATTTT. This gives the protein CASSVEGTARNTIYF.

This clonotype turned up a few times. The rearrangement links TRBV7-9 to TRBJ2-7; perhaps TRBD2 as D (6 bases). The V end lost 5 bases, the J end lost 0 bases, and 14 bases lay between the germline ends. The CDR3 totals 15 residues. Germline assignment: CDR1 SEHNR and CDR2 FQNEAQ (reference sequence). The CDR3 reads CASSPRGISSYEQYF. CDR3 in DNA: TGTGCCAGCAGCCCCCGCGGGATCAGCTCCTACGAGCAGTACTTC.

There are a few counts of this clonotype. The chain links TRBV9 to TRBJ2-7, with 11 positions matching TRBD2. The CDR3 has 15 amino acids. Germline lookup yields CDR1 SGDLS and CDR2 YYNGEE. The junction had 13 bases not matched to a gene; V was cut back by 4 bases and J by 10 bases. This CDR3 is CASSPVGTSGGKQYF. CDR3 nucleotides: TGTGCCAGCAGCCCAGTAGGGACTAGCGGCGGGAAACAGTACTTC.

J is TRBJ1-3 and V is TRBV4-1, with D unresolved. Germline CDR1 and CDR2: MGHRA and YSYEKL. V lost 0 bases to trimming and J lost 4 bases, with 13 bases between them. CDR3 length: 16 residues. This chain's CDR3 is CASSQDIAFGGNTIYF. CDR3 coding DNA: TGCGCCAGCAGCCAAGATATAGCCTTTGGAGGAAACACCATATATTTT.

The CDR3: CASSPLGTASRNEQFF. Written as DNA, the CDR3 is TGTGCCAGCTCACCACTTGGGACAGCGAGTCGGAATGAGCAGTTCTTC. This chain joins TRBV18 and TRBJ2-1; 7 bases map to TRBD1. The CDR3 loop spans 16 amino acids. CDR1 is KGHSH and CDR2 is LQKENI in the germline V gene. The ends lost 1 base at V and 7 bases at J; junction bases unmatched: 10.

This clonotype was counted a few times. This chain joins TRBV7-9 and TRBJ1-1; possibly TRBD1 for D (5 bases). The CDR3 sequence is 14 residues long. Germline V gives CDR1 SEHNR, CDR2 FQNEAQ (reference sequence). V lost 2 bases, J lost 5 bases, and 12 bases lay in between. CDR3 bases: TGTGCCAGCAGCTTACAGTCGGGGGGGACTGAAGCTTTCTTT. As protein: CASSLQSGGTEAFF. Full variable domain (rest looked up from reference TRBV7-9 and TRBJ1-1): DTGVSQNPRHKITKRGQNVTFRCDPISEHNRLYWYRQTLGQGPEFLTYFQNEAQLEKSRLLSDRFSAERPKGSFSTLEIQRTEQGDSAMYLCASSLQSGGTEAFFGQGTRLTVV.

In its sample, this clonotype was seen a few times. V usage is TRBV12-3 or TRBV12-4 and J usage is TRBJ1-3; possibly TRBD1 for D (6 bases). CDR3 size: 16 residues. V lost 4 bases, J lost 0 bases, and 13 bases lay in between. The CDR3 region is CASSSSGTFSGNTIYF. The CDR3 DNA reads TGTGCCAGCAGTTCCAGCGGGACATTCTCTGGAAACACCATATATTTT.

The genes are TRBV2 and TRBJ2-5; 13 nucleotides match TRBD2. Germline V lookup: CDR1 SNHLY, CDR2 FYNNEI. This CDR3 has 19 residues. The V gene end was trimmed by 2 bases and the J gene end by 4 bases; junction bases not matched to a gene: 13. The CDR3 loop is CASSEPVLAGGPGGETQYF. CDR3 DNA: TGTGCCAGCAGTGAACCTGTACTAGCGGGGGGGCCCGGAGGAGAGACCCAGTACTTC.

The chain couples TRBV30 to TRBJ1-1; 7 nucleotides line up with TRBD1. J gave up 7 bases and V 2 bases, and 13 bases lay outside the gene matches. CDR1 is GTSNPN and CDR2 is SVGIG in the germline V gene (reference sequence). This CDR3 spans 15 amino acids. In nucleotides, the CDR3 is TGTGCCTGGAGTCCTACCGGGACAGTATACGGTGAAGCTTTCTTT. It yields the protein CAWSPTGTVYGEAFF.

This clonotype was recorded a few times. The rearrangement joins TRBV5-1 to TRBJ2-1; D is ambiguous. V lost 0 bases and J 1 base, leaving 8 bases between the germline ends. Germline-derived CDR1 and CDR2 are SGHRS and YFSETQ. The CDR3 loop spans 15 amino acids. CDR3 amino acids: CASSLGQESYNEQFF. DNA for the CDR3: TGCGCCAGCAGCTTGGGGCAGGAGTCCTACAATGAGCAGTTCTTC.

The chain is built from TRBV5-5 and TRBJ2-5; 10 nucleotides match TRBD2. The V gene's germline CDR1 is SGHKS and CDR2 YYEKEE (reference sequence). This CDR3 has 16 residues. The V gene end was trimmed by 4 bases and the J gene end by 1 base; junction bases not matched to a gene: 7. CDR3 DNA: TGTGCCAGCAGCCTTCTAGCGGGAGTGATCCAAGAGACCCAGTACTTC. This gives the protein CASSLLAGVIQETQYF.

This clonotype has at least ten counts. V and J are TRBV7-9 and TRBJ1-1, with 7 bases aligning to TRBD1. Germline trimming cut 5 bases from V and 6 bases from J; bases unmatched to any gene: 9. CDR1 and CDR2 (germline): SEHNR, FQNEAQ (reference sequence). The CDR3 length is 14 residues. The CDR3 DNA reads as TGTGCCAGCAGCGCGAGACAGGGTTGGTCTGAAGCTTTCTTT. This sequence encodes CASSARQGWSEAFF. Variable domain in full (rest from reference TRBV7-9 and TRBJ1-1): DTGVSQNPRHKITKRGQNVTFRCDPISEHNRLYWYRQTLGQGPEFLTYFQNEAQLEKSRLLSDRFSAERPKGSFSTLEIQRTEQGDSAMYLCASSARQGWSEAFFGQGTRLTVV.

This clonotype showed up just a few times. The chain joins TRBV19 to TRBJ2-7, with a tentative D call TRBD1 (6 bases). V was cut by 5 bases and J by 4 bases, with 21 bases left in between. The CDR3 is made up of 16 amino acids. Germline V gene sequence: CDR1 LNHDA, CDR2 SQIVND (reference sequence). The CDR3 sequence: CASSLSTGSWPYEQYF. DNA of the CDR3: TGTGCCAGTAGTCTTAGCACAGGGTCTTGGCCATACGAGCAGTACTTC.

This clonotype was seen many times. The V and J genes are TRBV15 and TRBJ2-7; D not certain. The CDR3 length is 15 residues. Trimming left V 3 bases short and J 2 bases short, with 14 bases between. Germline lookup yields CDR1 LNHNV and CDR2 YYDKDF (reference sequence). The CDR3: CATSSGRQRPYEQYF. The CDR3 DNA is TGTGCCACCAGCAGTGGCCGGCAGCGACCCTACGAGCAGTACTTC. Filled out from reference TRBV15 and TRBJ2-7, the complete variable domain reads DAMVIQNPRYQVTQFGKPVTLSCSQTLNHNVMYWYQQKSSQAPKLLFHYYDKDFNNEADTPDNFQSRRPNTSFCFLDIRSPGLGDTAMYLCATSSGRQRPYEQYFGPGTRLTVT.

This clonotype was seen a few times. V usage is TRBV6-5 and J usage is TRBJ1-1; D is perhaps TRBD1 (5 bases). The CDR3 loop spans 17 amino acids. Germline V lookup: CDR1 MNHEY, CDR2 SVGAGI. V lost 0 bases and J 1 base, leaving 15 bases between the germline ends. The CDR3 is CASSYSIRGRQNTEAFF. CDR3 nucleotide sequence: TGTGCCAGCAGTTACTCGATTAGGGGACGGCAGAACACTGAAGCTTTCTTT.

This clonotype was recorded a few times. This rearrangement joins TRBV18 to TRBJ2-1, with 7 positions matching TRBD1. Germline V gene lookup returns CDR1 KGHSH and CDR2 LQKENI. V lost 4 bases, J lost 5 bases, and 8 bases stayed unmatched. The CDR3 length is 15 residues. Written as DNA, the CDR3 is TGTGCCAGCTCACGGGGACAGCCCCTCAACAATGAGCAGTTCTTC. It codes for CASSRGQPLNNEQFF.

This clonotype is a singleton in its sample. This chain links TRBV7-3 with TRBJ2-1; 7 bases fit TRBD1. CDR1 and CDR2 (germline): SGHTA, FQGTGA. The CDR3 loop spans 13 amino acids. The trim removed 5 bases at V and 8 bases at J, leaving 6 bases unmatched. This CDR3 reads CASSAYRGDEQFF. CDR3 sequence (DNA): TGTGCCAGCAGCGCCTACAGGGGAGATGAGCAGTTCTTC.

The chain recombines TRBV7-9 with TRBJ2-2; D may correspond to TRBD1 or TRBD2 (5 bases each). Germline V gene lookup returns CDR1 SEHNR and CDR2 FQNEAQ (reference sequence). CDR3 length: 16 residues. Trimming removed 5 bases at V and 6 bases at J, with 19 bases between. The CDR3 DNA follows: TGTGCCAGCAGCCACGCGGGCAGGGTCGCTGCCGGGGAGCTGTTTTTT. Translating gives CASSHAGRVAAGELFF.